The present TCR beta chain was sequenced within a study of regulatory T cells in long-lasting Graves disease (dated by TCRdb to 2020 to 2022). Some background on the complete study: Persistent Graves' disease meant more than 5 years of antithyroid drug treatment with TSH receptor autoantibodies that stayed positive. This study used TCR sequencing and RNA sequencing of peripheral blood to compare persistent Graves' disease patients against newly diagnosed Graves' disease patients. The study was conducted in China and was registered as a clinical trial. A total of roughly 33 samples were covered by TCR sequencing, comprising about 13 persistent and around 20 newly diagnosed Graves' disease patients. Antithyroid drugs had been taken for approximately 10 years on average by persistent Graves' disease patients in the clinical cohort.

In its sample, this clonotype was seen many times. Its antigen remains unidentified. No base qualities exist here, and no much larger clone lies one base off it. Including the terminal cysteine and phenylalanine, the CDR3 comprises 15 residues. CDR3 DNA only is kept here, 45 bases in frame from base 1. Ends trimmed: V by 6 bases, J by 5 bases; bases unmatched to a gene: 9. For CDR1 and CDR2, the germline V gene lists SQVTM and ANQGSEA. Overall study outcomes, separate from this receptor: The small sample size was acknowledged by the authors as a limitation that may reduce accuracy. Persistent disease showed preferential use of TRBV28, TRBJ1-2 and TRBJ2-5, whereas newly diagnosed disease favored TRBV20-1 and TRBJ2-1. Only the TCR beta chain was sequenced and analyzed. Lower TCR Shannon entropy and fewer highly expanded clones were observed in persistent Graves' disease patients than in newly diagnosed patients, which suggested clonal expansion. Peripheral blood alone was examined, since thyroid tissue, which constituted the primary lesion, could not be accessed. More public clonotypes were shared among persistent patients (roughly 2,700) than among newly diagnosed patients (roughly 1,000).

The library was produced with multiplex PCR. Sequencing instrument: Illumina HiSeq 4000. CDR3 regions were amplified by Arm-PCR with iRepertoire HTBI primers to construct TCR beta libraries. Gel purification was performed on PCR products prior to sequencing. The original pipeline was this. A total of under 80 TRBV and more than twelve TRBJ segments were identified across samples and were used for gene usage analysis of CDR3 amino acid clonotypes. COPE and FqMerger were used to merge the filtered high-quality paired reads into contigs. BLAST was used to align contigs to the IMGT TRBV, TRBD and TRBJ reference genes, and CDR3 was defined following IMGT. Highly expanded clones were defined as clonotypes with a frequency above 0.1%. Shannon entropy served as the measure of repertoire diversity, while the Gini coefficient captured V-J evenness. A clonotype was considered public if more than one individual shared it. TCRdb trimmed the raw reads at Q25, called clones with MiXCR and kept productive beta chains. Rows merge per CDR3 protein into single entries with the most common DNA and genes. These V and J calls rely on TCRdb rather than the paper's analysis. This sample holds fewer than 450,000 distinct CDR3 sequences; 20% to 25% were observed only once. Jointly, the top ten make up roughly 30% of the sample.

In the paper's terms, the time point label means: persistent/refractory GD, antithyroid drugs over 5 years with positive TRAb. For both TCR sequencing and RNA sequencing, RNA was extracted from PBMCs in TRIzol. The diagnosis of Graves' disease followed American Thyroid Association guidelines. The patients came from an endocrinology department in Xi'an, China. Each patient gave 7 to 9.5 milliliters of peripheral blood, collected in an EDTA anticoagulant tube. Ficoll Paque Plus density gradient separation was used to isolate PBMCs, and no additional T cell sorting was done. An Agilent 2100 Bioanalyzer and agarose gel were used to check RNA quality, while a NanoDrop 2000 measured RNA concentration.

The sequence derives from a female donor with Graves disease. This specimen consisted of peripheral blood mononuclear cells (PBMCs), obtained when the disease was refractory, from a patient treated with antithyroid drugs. The V and J genes are TRBV29-1 and TRBJ2-5, with TRBD2 identical over 13 junction bases. The DNA reads TGCAGCGTCGGCAGACTAGCGGGAGGTCTCGAGACCCAGTACTTC. Its protein reads: CSVGRLAGGLETQYF.